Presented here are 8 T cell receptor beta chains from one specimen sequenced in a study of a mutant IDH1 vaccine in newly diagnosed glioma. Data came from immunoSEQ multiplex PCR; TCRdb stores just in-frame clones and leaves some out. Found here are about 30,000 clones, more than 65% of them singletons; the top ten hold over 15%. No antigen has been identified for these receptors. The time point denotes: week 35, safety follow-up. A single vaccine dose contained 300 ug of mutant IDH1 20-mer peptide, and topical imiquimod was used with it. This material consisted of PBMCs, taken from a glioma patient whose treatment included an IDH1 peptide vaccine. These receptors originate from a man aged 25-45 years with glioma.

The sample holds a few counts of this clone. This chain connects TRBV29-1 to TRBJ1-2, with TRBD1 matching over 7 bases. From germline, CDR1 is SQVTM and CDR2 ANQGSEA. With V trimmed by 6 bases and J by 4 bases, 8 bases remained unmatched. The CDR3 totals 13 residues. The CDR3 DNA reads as TGCAGCGTCCGCGGGGGGGACAGCTATGGCTACACCTTC. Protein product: CSVRGGDSYGYTF.

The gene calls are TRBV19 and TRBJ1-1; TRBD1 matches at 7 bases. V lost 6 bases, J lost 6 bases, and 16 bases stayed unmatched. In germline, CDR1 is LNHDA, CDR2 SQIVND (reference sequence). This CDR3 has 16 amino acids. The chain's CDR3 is CASRGIDRVGSPEAFF. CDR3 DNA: TGTGCCAGTAGGGGGATTGACAGGGTGGGTAGCCCTGAAGCTTTCTTT.

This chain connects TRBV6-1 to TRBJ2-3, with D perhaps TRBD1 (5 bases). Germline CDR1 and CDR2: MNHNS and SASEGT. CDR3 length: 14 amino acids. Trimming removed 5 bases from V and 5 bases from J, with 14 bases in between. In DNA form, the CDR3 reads TGTGCCAGCAGTCAAGGGGATTCAAAAGATACGCAGTATTTT. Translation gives CASSQGDSKDTQYF.

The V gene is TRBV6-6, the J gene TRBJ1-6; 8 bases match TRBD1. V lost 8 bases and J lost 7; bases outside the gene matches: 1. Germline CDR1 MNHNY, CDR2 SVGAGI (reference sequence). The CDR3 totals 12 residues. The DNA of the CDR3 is TGTGCCAGCCACAGGGGGAATTCACCCCTCCACTTT. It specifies CASHRGNSPLHF.

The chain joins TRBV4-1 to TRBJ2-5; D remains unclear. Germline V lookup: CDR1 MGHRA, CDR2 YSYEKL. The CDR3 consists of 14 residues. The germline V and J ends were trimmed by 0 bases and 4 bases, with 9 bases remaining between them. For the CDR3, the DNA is TGCGCCAGCAGCCAAGACGAAAGGAGAGAGACCCAGTACTTC. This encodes CASSQDERRETQYF.

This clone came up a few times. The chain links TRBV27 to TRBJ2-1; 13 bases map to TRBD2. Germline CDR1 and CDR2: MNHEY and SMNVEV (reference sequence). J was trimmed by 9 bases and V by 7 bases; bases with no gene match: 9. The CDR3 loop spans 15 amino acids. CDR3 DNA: TGTGCCAGCACCCGACCGGGACTAGCGGGATTTGAGCAGTTCTTC. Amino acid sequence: CASTRPGLAGFEQFF.

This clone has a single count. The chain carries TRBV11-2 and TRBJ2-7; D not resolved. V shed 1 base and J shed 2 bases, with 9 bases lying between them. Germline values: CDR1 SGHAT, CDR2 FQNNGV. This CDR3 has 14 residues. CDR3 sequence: CASSLVVSPYEQYF. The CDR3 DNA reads TGTGCCAGCAGCTTAGTAGTCAGTCCCTACGAGCAGTACTTC.

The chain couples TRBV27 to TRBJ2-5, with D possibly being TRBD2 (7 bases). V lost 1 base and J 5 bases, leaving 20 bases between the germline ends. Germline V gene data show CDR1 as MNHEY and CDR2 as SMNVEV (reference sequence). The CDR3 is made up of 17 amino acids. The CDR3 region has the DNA TGTGCCAGCAGTTTATTAAGTAGCGGCAGGGGAGGGGAGACCCAGTACTTC. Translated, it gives CASSLLSSGRGGETQYF.